This TCR beta chain was identified in a study of T cells in Graves' hyperthyroidism and ophthalmopathy. The sample holds a few counts of this clonotype. The antigen is unknown. Study findings and constraints: A model using 13 V-J features told ophthalmopathy apart from stable hyperthyroidism. The model forecast ophthalmopathy, anticipating it by a median around 6.5 months before onset. Most thyroid clonotypes that were expanded above 0.001 also turned up in blood.

V lost 0 bases to trimming and J lost 4 bases, with 12 bases between them. This CDR3 is 14 amino acids long. Germline CDR1 is GTSNPN and CDR2 is SVGIG (reference sequence). Researchers amplified the TCR beta CDR3 regions from RNA transcripts. With the HTBI primer set, the TCR CDR3 went through a first round of RT-PCR. Using its own MiXCR run on the multiplex PCR reads, TCRdb lists one record per CDR3 protein. The table shows around 520,000 distinct CDR3 sequences, with less than 25% occurring only once. The J gene is TRBJ1-1, the V gene TRBV30; a weak D match, TRBD1 (6 bases). The receptor comes from a woman in her 30s with Graves' ophthalmopathy. Sequencing was done on a sample of blood. As DNA, the CDR3 is TGTGCCTGGAGTGTGGACCCCAGGGGCACTGAAGCTTTCTTT. Protein: CAWSVDPRGTEAFF.